Below, 18 T cell receptor beta chains from the same sample are listed, as sequenced in a study of Tregs in tolerant kidney transplant recipients (dated by TCRdb to 2018 to 2020). The transplants used related donors along with nonmyeloablative bone marrow transplantation, and in the human trials mixed chimerism was transient. Libraries were prepared through the immunoSEQ multiplex PCR assay. The clones in this table, taken by TCRdb from immuneACCESS, are in-frame only. Not every clone is retained; where verified, under half of the shortfall comes from an unresolved V gene, and the cause of the rest is unknown. The table for this sample lists roughly 50,000 clones; roughly nine tenths of them were counted only once. The top ten clonotypes cover roughly 16% of the sample. This material consisted of CD8+ T cells from blood (PBMCs), taken 12 months after the transplant. The receptors stem from a human patient who received a combined kidney and bone marrow transplant. Because of the transplant, the T cells may be the graft donor's rather than the patient's own.

This rearrangement joins TRBV6-5 to TRBJ1-1; the match to TRBD1 covers 7 bases. The ends lost 7 bases at V and 6 bases at J; junction bases unmatched: 5. From germline, CDR1 is MNHEY and CDR2 SVGAGI. CDR3 size: 12 residues. The CDR3 DNA is TGTGCCAGCAACGGAGGGGGCCCTGAAGCTTTCTTT. Residues: CASNGGGPEAFF.

The chain couples TRBV7-6 to TRBJ2-2, with 16 bases lining up with TRBD2. After removal of 1 base from V and 6 bases from J, the junction contained 14 bases not matched to a gene. The CDR3 is 21 residues long. Germline loops: CDR1 SGHVS, CDR2 FNYEAQ. DNA for the CDR3: TGTGCCAGCAGCTTAGTCCCGGGACTAGCGGGAGGGCCACGATCCCCCGGGGAGCTGTTTTTT. It is translated as CASSLVPGLAGGPRSPGELFF.

A single count supports this clone. The rearrangement joins TRBV27 to TRBJ2-7, with 8 bases aligning to TRBD2. The junction had 9 bases not matched to a gene; V was cut back by 4 bases and J by 4 bases. The CDR3 consists of 15 residues. CDR1 and CDR2 (germline): MNHEY, SMNVEV (reference sequence). DNA of the CDR3: TGTGCCAGCAGTTCCCCAGCGGGAGTCGTTTACGAGCAGTACTTC. It is translated as CASSSPAGVVYEQYF.

The chain recombines TRBV6-5 with TRBJ2-7; a possible D gene is TRBD1 (6 bases). V was pared by 5 bases and J by 5 bases, with 16 bases between. The CDR3 is 14 residues long. The germline V gene has CDR1 MNHEY and CDR2 SVGAGI. Written as DNA, the CDR3 is TGTGCCAGCAGTCCAATCGGGACAATCCACGAGCAGTACTTC. Amino acid sequence: CASSPIGTIHEQYF.

The chain uses TRBV9 and TRBJ2-7, with D possibly TRBD1 on 6 matching bases. This CDR3 is built from 15 residues. V was trimmed by 0 bases and J by 3 bases, leaving 13 bases between them. Germline CDR1 reads SGDLS; CDR2 reads YYNGEE. The CDR3 sequence: CASSVAGRGYYEQYF. The CDR3 bases are TGTGCCAGCAGCGTAGCTGGCAGGGGATACTACGAGCAGTACTTC.

The chain recombines TRBV7-3 with TRBJ2-1; the match to TRBD1 covers 11 bases. The CDR3 extends over 15 amino acids. Germline loops: CDR1 SGHTA, CDR2 FQGTGA. The junction had 1 base not matched to a gene; V was cut back by 4 bases and J by 2 bases. The CDR3 reads CASSWGQGAYNEQFF. The CDR3 DNA reads TGTGCCAGCAGCTGGGGACAGGGGGCCTACAATGAGCAGTTCTTC.

The V call is TRBV7-3, the J call TRBJ2-3; 8 bases are shared with TRBD2. The V gene end was trimmed by 5 bases and the J gene end by 4 bases; junction bases not matched to a gene: 5. The CDR3 covers 14 residues. Germline V gene lookup returns CDR1 SGHTA and CDR2 FQGTGA. The CDR3 sequence: CASSQGLGADTQYF. CDR3 nucleotide sequence: TGTGCCAGCAGCCAGGGACTAGGGGCAGATACGCAGTATTTT.

The chain combines TRBV6-6 with TRBJ2-7; 7 bases agree with TRBD1. Germline V lookup: CDR1 MNHNY, CDR2 SVGAGI (reference sequence). CDR3 size: 13 residues. The J segment lost 3 bases and the V segment lost 2 bases, leaving 1 base of the junction unmatched. Here the CDR3 DNA reads TGTGCCAGCAGTTACCGGGACAGCTACGAGCAGTACTTC. Protein product: CASSYRDSYEQYF.

V gene TRBV9 combines with J gene TRBJ1-2; 11 nucleotides match TRBD1. CDR1 and CDR2 (germline): SGDLS, YYNGEE. V shed 3 bases and J 4 bases; nucleotides not matched to a gene: 5. CDR3 length equals 15 residues. CDR3 sequence: CASSGGQGAPYGYTF. CDR3 nucleotide sequence: TGTGCCAGCAGCGGTGGACAGGGGGCACCCTATGGCTACACCTTC.

The chain recombines TRBV9 with TRBJ2-3; TRBD1 matches at 8 bases. CDR1 SGDLS and CDR2 YYNGEE come from the germline V gene. The J segment lost 7 bases and the V segment lost 3 bases, leaving 16 bases of the junction unmatched. The CDR3 totals 17 residues. CDR3 DNA sequence: TGTGCCAGCAGCGGACAAGACGTCCGGACAGGGACATATACGCAGTATTTT. Protein product: CASSGQDVRTGTYTQYF.

The genes are TRBV28 and TRBJ2-5; 9 bases fit TRBD1. The end of the DNA fits TRBJ2-7 better, so the J call may be wrong. The CDR3 has 13 amino acids. Germline V CDR1 and CDR2: MDHEN, SYDVKM. CDR3 nucleotides: TGTGCCAGCAGACCACAGGGGGCTTACGAGCAGTACTTC. Its protein product is CASRPQGAYEQYF.

The chain links TRBV11-1 to TRBJ1-1; weak D call: TRBD1 (5 bases). The length of the CDR3 is 14 residues. The germline V gene encodes CDR1 SGHAT and CDR2 FQDESV (reference sequence). V was clipped by 3 bases and J by 1 base, with 9 bases between them. The CDR3 coding sequence is TGTGCCAGCAGCTTTTTCCAGGGGAACACTGAAGCTTTCTTT. Amino acid sequence: CASSFFQGNTEAFF.

The J gene is TRBJ1-5, the V gene TRBV4-3, with a tentative D call TRBD1 (6 bases). The germline V and J ends were trimmed by 5 bases and 2 bases, with 10 bases remaining between them. CDR1 and CDR2 from the germline V gene are LGHNA and YSLEER. This CDR3 has 14 amino acids. The CDR3 loop reads CASSTWTGNQPQHF. The CDR3 nucleotides read TGCGCCAGCAGCACATGGACAGGCAATCAGCCCCAGCATTTT.

This chain joins TRBV5-1 and TRBJ2-3; D is perhaps TRBD2 (6 bases). CDR1 and CDR2 (germline): SGHRS, YFSETQ. CDR3 length: 15 amino acids. Trimming removed 1 base from V and 7 bases from J, with 16 bases in between. In DNA form, the CDR3 reads TGCGCCAGCAGCTTGTGGGAGGCAGGGTCAAATACGCAGTATTTT. It codes for CASSLWEAGSNTQYF.

This clone has only one observation. The chain is built from TRBV25-1 and TRBJ1-5, with D possibly TRBD1 on 5 matching bases. Looked up from germline, CDR1 is MGHDK and CDR2 is SYGVNS. V was trimmed by 1 base and J by 7 bases, leaving 11 bases between them. This CDR3 has 14 amino acids. In DNA form, the CDR3 reads TGTGCCAGCAGTGAATGGGGGGGGAGGCAGCCCCAGCATTTT. Encoded protein: CASSEWGGRQPQHF. Complete variable domain (other parts from reference TRBV25-1 and TRBJ1-5): EADIYQTPRYLVIGTGKKITLECSQTMGHDKMYWYQQDPGMELHLIHYSYGVNSTEKGDLSSESTVSRIRTEHFPLTLESARPSHTSQYLCASSEWGGRQPQHFGDGTRLSIL.

The V call is TRBV27, the J call TRBJ2-5; maybe TRBD1 (6 bases). Germline V gene lookup returns CDR1 MNHEY and CDR2 SMNVEV (reference sequence). The ends were cut back, 4 bases at V and 5 bases at J, with 14 bases in the middle. The CDR3 has 14 residues. In DNA form, the CDR3 reads TGTGCCAGCAGTTCAGCAGGGGTTTCGGAGACCCAGTACTTC. This sequence encodes CASSSAGVSETQYF.

This clone was detected only a few times. The chain couples TRBV6-6 to TRBJ1-6, with D possibly being TRBD1 (5 bases). Germline CDR1 reads MNHNY; CDR2 reads SVGAGI (reference sequence). Trimming shortened V by 3 bases and J by 9 bases, and 15 bases separated the two germline ends. The CDR3 has 15 amino acids. CDR3 coding DNA: TGTGCCAGCAGTTATACTGGGACCGGGGGTTCACCCCTCCACTTT. As protein: CASSYTGTGGSPLHF.

The chain is built from TRBV27 and TRBJ1-1, with D uncertain. V was shortened by 1 base and J by 1 base, with 7 bases between the two germline ends. CDR1 is MNHEY and CDR2 is SMNVEV in the germline V gene (reference sequence). The CDR3 is 14 amino acids. The CDR3 is CASSLWASNTEAFF. In nucleotides, the CDR3 is TGTGCCAGCAGTTTATGGGCATCGAACACTGAAGCTTTCTTT.